One and the same sample provided the 18 T cell receptor beta chains below, sequenced in a study of PD-1 blockade in mismatch repair-deficient tumors. Clones were read by immunoSEQ multiplex PCR, and TCRdb kept only the in-frame ones, dropping some. This sample has about 79,000 clones, with approximately 81% found just once. Source: peripheral blood, taken 44 weeks after starting pembrolizumab. The receptors were gathered from an adult with mismatch repair-deficient cancer.

This clone has only a few counts. The rearrangement joins TRBV6-5 to TRBJ1-1; weak D call: TRBD1 (6 bases). Germline CDR1 and CDR2: MNHEY and SVGAGI. This CDR3 region has 13 residues. Trimming removed 6 bases from V and 1 base from J, with 9 bases in between. CDR3 sequence: CASRVDRNTEAFF. CDR3 in DNA: TGTGCCAGCAGGGTGGACAGGAACACTGAAGCTTTCTTT.

In this sample, this clone turned up a few times. The genes are TRBV25-1 and TRBJ1-2; maybe TRBD1 (6 bases). This CDR3 is 10 amino acids long. CDR1 is MGHDK, CDR2 SYGVNS, per germline. The V end lost 6 bases, the J end lost 14 bases, and 13 bases lay between the germline ends. The CDR3 loop reads CASRDSVWTF. The CDR3 DNA sequence: TGTGCCAGCAGGGACAGTGTGTGGACCTTC.

The rearrangement joins TRBV5-1 to TRBJ1-5; D call uncertain. CDR1 and CDR2 (germline): SGHRS, YFSETQ. This CDR3 has 17 residues. Trimming removed 2 bases from V and 2 bases from J, with 17 bases in between. The CDR3 loop reads CASSFDGSGMGNQPQHF. The CDR3 bases are TGCGCCAGCAGCTTCGACGGGAGCGGTATGGGCAATCAGCCCCAGCATTTT.

CDR3 DNA: TGTGCCAGCACACCATCACGGTCCTCTGGAAACACCATATATTTT. This sequence encodes CASTPSRSSGNTIYF. V usage is TRBV2 and J usage is TRBJ1-3; no definite D call. Germline V gives CDR1 SNHLY, CDR2 FYNNEI. This CDR3 contains 15 residues. Trimming cost V 7 bases and J 0 bases, with 13 bases left between them.

This sequence joins TRBV7-9 and TRBJ2-5; D might be TRBD2 (6 bases). Trimming removed 5 bases from V and 5 bases from J, with 15 bases in between. The CDR3 is 14 amino acids. The germline gives CDR1 SEHNR, CDR2 FQNEAQ (reference sequence). The CDR3 coding sequence is TGTGCCAGCAGCGATCCCGCGGGGAAGGAGACCCAGTACTTC. Translated, it gives CASSDPAGKETQYF. The complete variable domain, with remaining parts taken from reference TRBV7-9 and TRBJ2-5, reads DTGVSQNPRHKITKRGQNVTFRCDPISEHNRLYWYRQTLGQGPEFLTYFQNEAQLEKSRLLSDRFSAERPKGSFSTLEIQRTEQGDSAMYLCASSDPAGKETQYFGPGTRLLVL.

Comment on this clone: The sample has other DNA sequences that encode this CDR3 too. The V gene is TRBV18, the J gene TRBJ2-3; 9 bases are shared with TRBD1. The CDR3 has 15 amino acids. The V and J ends lost 3 bases and 5 bases, in that order; junction bases with no gene match: 6. Germline assignment: CDR1 KGHSH and CDR2 LQKENI. CDR3: CASSPSRDREDTQYF. CDR3 DNA: TGTGCCAGCTCACCGTCCCGGGACAGGGAAGATACGCAGTATTTT.

V gene TRBV4-1 combines with J gene TRBJ1-4; D is possibly TRBD1 (5 bases). The length of the CDR3 is 16 residues. The V end was cut by 4 bases, the J end by 8 bases, with 20 bases between. Germline-derived CDR1 and CDR2 are MGHRA and YSYEKL. The CDR3 spells CASSPRRQGEDEKLFF. DNA for the CDR3: TGCGCCAGCAGCCCCCGTCGGCAGGGAGAAGACGAAAAACTGTTTTTT.

The J gene is TRBJ2-7, the V gene TRBV28; the D is unclear. Germline lookup yields CDR1 MDHEN and CDR2 SYDVKM. Trimming left V 4 bases short and J 9 bases short, with 22 bases between. The CDR3 is 15 residues long. The CDR3 region has the DNA TGTGCCAGCAGTTCACACATCCGCCCCGGAGTTTGGCAGTACTTC. It translates to CASSSHIRPGVWQYF.

The V call is TRBV14, the J call TRBJ2-3, with D perhaps matching TRBD2 (6 bases). The CDR3 is 14 residues long. Trimming removed 4 bases from V and 4 bases from J, with 12 bases in between. Germline assignment: CDR1 SGHDN and CDR2 FVKESK. The CDR3, as DNA: TGTGCCAGCAGCCCCACAGGAGGGTCAGATACGCAGTATTTT. Translation: CASSPTGGSDTQYF.

The chain couples TRBV5-1 to TRBJ1-1; D possibly corresponds to TRBD1 (6 bases). V was cut by 0 bases and J by 3 bases, with 15 bases left in between. The CDR3 runs to 16 residues. Germline CDR1 is SGHRS and CDR2 is YFSETQ. The CDR3 sequence: CASSLGGGRRDTEAFF. The CDR3 bases are TGCGCCAGCAGCTTGGGCGGGGGGCGTCGGGACACTGAAGCTTTCTTT.

J is TRBJ2-1 and V is TRBV19; D is unclear. This CDR3 is 15 amino acids long. V was trimmed by 5 bases and J by 0 bases, leaving 11 bases between them. Germline CDR1 reads LNHDA; CDR2 reads SQIVND (reference sequence). CDR3: CASSASAVSYNEQFF. Here the CDR3 DNA reads TGTGCCAGTAGTGCGTCGGCAGTCTCCTACAATGAGCAGTTCTTC.

This chain connects TRBV21-1 to TRBJ2-1; the listed D gene, TRBD2, was not tested against the DNA. TRBV21-1 is termed a pseudogene. The CDR3 is 16 amino acids. CDR3 coding DNA: TGTGCCAGCAGCCGTACCGGGACTAGCGGAAACAATGAGCAGTTCTTC. Translated, it gives CASSRTGTSGNNEQFF.

The gene calls are TRBV5-5 and TRBJ2-2; 11 nucleotides line up with TRBD1. Trimming at V came to 2 bases and at J to 5 bases, leaving 8 bases not matched to a gene. In germline, CDR1 is SGHKS, CDR2 YYEKEE (reference sequence). This CDR3 has 17 residues. The CDR3 coding sequence is TGTGCCAGCAGCTTAGACTCGGGGACAGGGGGTACCGGGGAGCTGTTTTTT. This sequence encodes CASSLDSGTGGTGELFF.

CDR3 in amino acids: CASSPRGGRLETQYF. Here the CDR3 DNA reads TGTGCCAGCAGCCCCCGGGGCGGGAGGTTGGAGACCCAGTACTTC. The V and J genes are TRBV9 and TRBJ2-5, with 8 bases aligning to TRBD2. After removal of 4 bases from V and 5 bases from J, the junction contained 10 bases not matched to a gene. The CDR3 sequence is 15 residues long. The germline V gene encodes CDR1 SGDLS and CDR2 YYNGEE.

The chain has TRBV5-4 and TRBJ1-1, with D hard to call. Germline-derived CDR1 and CDR2 are SGHNT and YYREEE (reference sequence). This CDR3 region has 15 residues. The ends were cut back, 3 bases at V and 4 bases at J, with 16 bases in the middle. The CDR3: CASSSRPILRTEAFF. CDR3 bases: TGTGCCAGCAGCTCCCGCCCAATCCTTCGCACTGAAGCTTTCTTT.

The chain has TRBV6-5 and TRBJ2-7; D possibly uses TRBD1 or TRBD2 (5 bases each). Germline lookup yields CDR1 MNHEY and CDR2 SVGAGI. The CDR3 is 15 residues long. Trimming cost V 1 base and J 1 base, with 11 bases left between them. CDR3 nucleotide sequence: TGTGCCAGCAGTTACTTCAGGGAGACTTCCTACGAGCAGTACTTC. Its protein product is CASSYFRETSYEQYF.

The rearrangement joins TRBV10-3 to TRBJ2-7; the D gene is possibly TRBD1 (6 bases). Germline CDR1 reads ENHRY; CDR2 reads SYGVKD. The length of the CDR3 is 15 residues. V lost 6 bases, J lost 2 bases, and 17 bases lay in between. Written as DNA, the CDR3 is TGTGCCATCAGCCCCCCCCCAGGGGCGGCCTACGAGCAGTACTTC. Encoded protein: CAISPPPGAAYEQYF.

The chain links TRBV14 to TRBJ2-1; the match to TRBD2 covers 14 bases. V dropped 1 base and J dropped 6; count of bases not matched to a gene: 2. The germline V gene encodes CDR1 SGHDN and CDR2 FVKESK. This CDR3 spans 16 amino acids. CDR3 sequence (DNA): TGTGCCAGCAGCCAAGGGGGACTAGCGGGGGTCAATGAGCAGTTCTTC. This gives the protein CASSQGGLAGVNEQFF.